One and the same sample provided the 16 T cell receptor beta chains below, sequenced in a study of T cell clusters in autoimmune cytopenias. Multiplex touch-down PCR amplified TRB using TRB-A and TRB-B pools in one tube. TCRdb re-called the multiplex PCR reads; every CDR3 protein appears as one record, without DNA. The sample table sets out roughly 3,000 distinct CDR3 sequences. TRB amplification used around 0.25 ug of peripheral blood genomic DNA. Source material: peripheral blood. The receptor set was obtained from a human donor with an autoimmune cytopenia or autoimmune hepatitis (not recorded which).

Considering frequency, this clonotype is medium-sized (0.01 to 0.1%). CDR3: CASSNQLAGALETQYF. This chain joins TRBV6-6 and TRBJ2-5; absent DNA, TCRdb's TRBD2 call cannot be checked. The CDR3 covers 16 residues. Germline V gene sequence: CDR1 MNHNY, CDR2 SVGAGI (reference sequence).

The V gene is TRBV5-4, the J gene TRBJ2-5; TCRdb reports TRBD2, a call that lacks DNA to check it against. The CDR3 covers 14 residues. Germline-derived CDR1 and CDR2 are SGHNT and YYREEE (reference sequence). CDR3 sequence: CASKEGLILETQYF.

This clonotype ranks as medium-sized in terms of frequency. The V and J genes are TRBV10-3 and TRBJ2-5; TCRdb reports TRBD1, a call that lacks DNA to check it against. Germline lookup yields CDR1 ENHRY and CDR2 SYGVKD. The CDR3 is 16 amino acids. CDR3 residues: CAISEGGGQGLETQYF.

The chain employs TRBV20-1 and TRBJ2-7; absent DNA, TCRdb's TRBD2 call cannot be checked. This CDR3 is built from 12 residues. CDR1 and CDR2 (germline): DFQATT, SNEGSKA (reference sequence). The CDR3 sequence is CSARDGGVEQYF.

V and J are TRBV19 and TRBJ2-3; TCRdb lists TRBD1, though no DNA is available to test this call. This CDR3 is built from 15 residues. Germline values: CDR1 LNHDA, CDR2 SQIVND (reference sequence). The CDR3: CASQPGGPPTDTQYF. Variable domain in full (rest from reference TRBV19 and TRBJ2-3): DGGITQSPKYLFRKEGQNVTLSCEQNLNHDAMYWYRQDPGQGLRLIYYSQIVNDFQKGDIAEGYSVSREKKESFPLTVTSAQKNPTAFYLCASQPGGPPTDTQYFGPGTRLTVL.

This sequence joins TRBV6-5 and TRBJ1-1. The CDR3 has 18 amino acids. Germline V gene data show CDR1 as MNHEY and CDR2 as SVGAGI. The CDR3 is CASDCWSGCGRANTEAFF.

By frequency, this clonotype registers medium-sized. The CDR3 sequence is CASSPGFPNYGYTF. The V and J genes are TRBV6-6 and TRBJ1-2; the D call of TRBD1 rests on TCRdb alone, since no DNA is present to check it. Per the germline V gene, CDR1 is MNHNY and CDR2 is SVGAGI (reference sequence). The CDR3 is 14 residues long.

This clonotype is medium-sized by frequency. The CDR3 is CASRSGGSYNEQFF. The chain combines TRBV6-5 with TRBJ2-1. CDR3 length equals 14 residues. Germline-derived CDR1 and CDR2 are MNHEY and SVGAGI.

In terms of frequency, this clonotype is medium-sized. This sequence joins TRBV5-4 and TRBJ2-6. The CDR3 has 14 amino acids. Germline V gene data show CDR1 as SGHNT and CDR2 as YYREEE (reference sequence). The CDR3 spells CASSNDPGANVLTF.

This clonotype ranks as medium-sized (0.01 to 0.1%) in terms of frequency. V gene TRBV5-5 combines with J gene TRBJ1-6. The CDR3 runs 13 residues. The V gene's germline CDR1 is SGHKS and CDR2 YYEKEE (reference sequence). The CDR3 here is CASTRDVDSPLHF.

The chain links TRBV20-1 to TRBJ2-1; TCRdb outputs TRBD2, but without DNA this stays unchecked. Germline-derived CDR1 and CDR2 are DFQATT and SNEGSKA (reference sequence). The CDR3 contains 14 residues. The CDR3 region is CSASPSGGANEQFF.

This clonotype is classed as medium-sized by frequency. The V and J genes are TRBV6-5 and TRBJ1-1; TCRdb designates TRBD1, a call that cannot be tested without DNA. The CDR3 totals 13 residues. Germline CDR1 MNHEY, CDR2 SVGAGI. CDR3 protein: CASSIGQGSEAFF.

Considering frequency, this clonotype is medium-sized. The chain employs TRBV6-5 and TRBJ1-3. This CDR3 region has 15 residues. Germline CDR1 reads MNHEY; CDR2 reads SVGAGI. CDR3 sequence reads: CASSYRRGSGNTIYF.

The J gene is TRBJ1-2, the V gene TRBV4-3; TCRdb gives TRBD1 as the D gene, but with no DNA this cannot be confirmed. CDR1 and CDR2 (germline): LGHNA, YSLEER. The CDR3 has 14 residues. CDR3 sequence reads: CASSQDRGARGYTF.

This clonotype ranks as medium-sized (0.01 to 0.1%) in terms of frequency. The chain couples TRBV5-6 to TRBJ1-1. The germline CDR1 and CDR2 sequences are SGHDT and YYEEEE. The length of the CDR3 is 15 residues. The CDR3 region is CASSLSFVGWETAFF.

The chain uses TRBV4-2 and TRBJ2-2; TCRdb gives TRBD2 as the D gene, but with no DNA this cannot be confirmed. The CDR3 totals 16 residues. The V gene's germline CDR1 is LGHNA and CDR2 YNFKEQ. The CDR3 region is CASSQDRARNTGELFF.